This entry features one T cell receptor (beta chain) sequence. CDR1 and CDR2 (germline): SGDLS, YYNGEE. J lost 3 bases, V lost 0 bases, and 3 bases had no gene match. CDR3 size: 15 residues. The entry originates in a study of radiation and T cells in renal cell carcinoma. Measured with immunoSEQ multiplex PCR; TCRdb has only the in-frame clones, and not every one. This sample has 120,000 to 150,000 clones, with about 88% found just once. Described time point: blood 4 weeks post-SBRT, at nephrectomy. Treatment reported: 15 Gy SBRT to primary tumor, nephrectomy 4 weeks later. This sequence was found in a woman aged 50 to 60 with renal cell carcinoma. Sample: blood, taken from a patient whose treatment included radiotherapy and nephrectomy. The chain employs TRBV9 and TRBJ2-1; 7 nucleotides line up with TRBD1. The DNA for the CDR3 is TGTGCCAGCAGCGTAGGCTGGACAGGCTACAATGAGCAGTTCTTC. Its protein is CASSVGWTGYNEQFF.